This T cell receptor beta chain was profiled in a study of graft-versus-host responses after intestinal transplantation (dated by TCRdb to about 2021). About the study as a whole: Recipients received multivisceral, liver-intestinal, or isolated intestinal transplants. Anti-thymocyte globulin induction was given to all recipients, followed by maintenance tacrolimus and steroids for two to three years. Graft-versus-host and host-versus-graft alloreactive T cell clones were tracked in the graft, circulation and bone marrow after intestinal transplantation using bulk TCR-beta CDR3 sequencing. Alloreactive clones were identified by sequencing pre-transplant mixed lymphocyte reaction products and comparing them with unstimulated pre-transplant donor and recipient T cells. The cohort enrolled fewer than 25 intestinal transplant recipients including one retransplant, and a few patients lacking pretransplant specimens were excluded. Donor T cell macrochimerism was defined as a peak of at least 4% donor T cells among recipient peripheral blood mononuclear cells. Instead of going to the commercial service, samples from a few later patients were sequenced in-house on an Illumina MiSeq and processed with MiXCR.

Receptor amplification or capture employed the immunoSEQ multiplex PCR assay. High-throughput TCR-beta CDR3 sequencing of genomic DNA from most patients was performed by Adaptive Biotechnologies. Per the source publication's procedure: TCR sequencing data were retrieved from Adaptive's ImmunoSEQ software for roughly 17 patients, whereas a few other patients were processed with MiXCR and VDJtools. CDR3 nucleotide sequences shared between donor and recipient were removed because their origin could not be assigned. To be classed as alloreactive, a clone needed at least 2-fold expansion over unstimulated cells and a minimum CFSE-low frequency of 0.002% (template counts) or 0.001% (read counts). Clones were considered mappable if detected in sequenced pre-transplant spleen, lymph node, or MLR CFSE-low populations of the donor or recipient. The cumulative frequency of alloreactive clones was calculated as a percentage of all sequences, weighted by copy number. This immuneACCESS table, as held by TCRdb, lists in-frame sequences with V and J called but not all clones. Of the missing ones, under half trace to an unresolved V gene in checked studies; the others have no known cause. That table supplies the V and J calls and clone size; D and trimming were determined from the DNA. For this sample there are around 45,000 clones; 85% to 95% appear just once. More than 1.5% of the sample is held by the ten biggest clonotypes.

Blood samples were collected up to 4 times in the first month after transplant and then at least monthly when available. Broader findings and caveats from the paper: GvH clones were found in recipient bone marrow, and some of the GvH clones appeared earlier in ileal mucosa or blood, which is consistent with an intestinal mucosal origin. In patients with donor T cell macrochimerism, the allografts had high GvH to HvG T cell clonal ratios. The relatively low number and heterogeneity of intestinal transplant patients limited the conclusions. Early after transplant, peak levels of circulating GvH clones were found to be associated with declines in HvG clones.

Sequences LNHDA (CDR1) and SQIVND (CDR2) are obtained from the germline V gene (reference sequence). After removal of 8 bases from V and 7 bases from J, the junction retains 4 bases not matched to a gene. From its cysteine to its phenylalanine, the CDR3 spans 13 amino acids. Only the CDR3 part of the read is kept: 39 bases, read in frame from the first base. Worth noting for this clone: No antigen is known for it. Base qualities are missing; no much larger clone stands one base away.

The receptor's source is a human patient who received an intestinal transplant, so some T cells may come from the graft donor. The source material was PBMCs, sampled approximately 350 days after intestinal transplant. The rearrangement combines TRBV19 with TRBJ1-6; 8 nucleotides in the junction match TRBD1. The DNA sequence follows: TGTGCCAGTTGCGCAGGGGGCAATTCACCCCTCCACTTT. It encodes CASCAGGNSPLHF.